This TCR beta chain came from a study of identical twins. Overall study results and limits: Models underestimated how often monozygotic twins shared out-of-frame TCR alpha. The authors drew conclusions from cross-sectional statistical analysis rather than following the same donors.

TCRdb redid the calling of the 5' RACE reads with MiXCR, one entry per CDR3 protein. The sample has under 1 million distinct CDR3 sequences; 10% to 15% are singletons. Everyone who gave samples was a healthy Caucasian. The ends were cut back, 8 bases at V and 5 bases at J, with 18 bases in the middle. The germline CDR1 and CDR2 sequences are SGHVS and FQNEAQ. This CDR3 comprises 14 residues. Of note for this clonotype: Antigen specificity is unknown.

This sample was also put to use in a study of yellow fever vaccine responses in identical twins.

The sequenced sample was PBMCs. The sequence was obtained from a woman under 30 in good health. This chain uses TRBV7-8 with TRBJ1-1; D is unresolved. As DNA, the CDR3 is TGTGCCAGCGGCGTGGTTGGGTCGGGGACTGAAGCTTTCTTT. Translation gives CASGVVGSGTEAFF.